This T cell receptor (beta chain) emerged from a study of shared clonotypes between healthy human individuals. After removal of 2 bases from V and 6 bases from J, the junction contained 16 bases not matched to a gene. CDR1 and CDR2 (germline): SGDLS, YYNGEE. The CDR3 sequence is 17 residues long. CD8 cells regarded as naive lacked CD45RO, were positively chosen for CCR7, and omitted terminally differentiated effector memory CD45RA+ cells. All participating donors were Caucasian adults from Nashville, Tennessee. Only in-frame clones appear in the TCRdb table, and some are missing; sequencing was by immunoSEQ multiplex PCR. This table holds over 800,000 clones, more than 85% found once.

Sequencing was performed on naive CD8+ T cells sorted from blood. The chain joins TRBV9 to TRBJ1-2; 7 bases are a match to TRBD1. This receptor was identified in a man aged 30-40 years in good health. The CDR3 DNA reads TGTGCCAGCAGCGTTACCGGGACAGACGCCGGGGCTAATGGCTACACCTTC. It yields the protein CASSVTGTDAGANGYTF.